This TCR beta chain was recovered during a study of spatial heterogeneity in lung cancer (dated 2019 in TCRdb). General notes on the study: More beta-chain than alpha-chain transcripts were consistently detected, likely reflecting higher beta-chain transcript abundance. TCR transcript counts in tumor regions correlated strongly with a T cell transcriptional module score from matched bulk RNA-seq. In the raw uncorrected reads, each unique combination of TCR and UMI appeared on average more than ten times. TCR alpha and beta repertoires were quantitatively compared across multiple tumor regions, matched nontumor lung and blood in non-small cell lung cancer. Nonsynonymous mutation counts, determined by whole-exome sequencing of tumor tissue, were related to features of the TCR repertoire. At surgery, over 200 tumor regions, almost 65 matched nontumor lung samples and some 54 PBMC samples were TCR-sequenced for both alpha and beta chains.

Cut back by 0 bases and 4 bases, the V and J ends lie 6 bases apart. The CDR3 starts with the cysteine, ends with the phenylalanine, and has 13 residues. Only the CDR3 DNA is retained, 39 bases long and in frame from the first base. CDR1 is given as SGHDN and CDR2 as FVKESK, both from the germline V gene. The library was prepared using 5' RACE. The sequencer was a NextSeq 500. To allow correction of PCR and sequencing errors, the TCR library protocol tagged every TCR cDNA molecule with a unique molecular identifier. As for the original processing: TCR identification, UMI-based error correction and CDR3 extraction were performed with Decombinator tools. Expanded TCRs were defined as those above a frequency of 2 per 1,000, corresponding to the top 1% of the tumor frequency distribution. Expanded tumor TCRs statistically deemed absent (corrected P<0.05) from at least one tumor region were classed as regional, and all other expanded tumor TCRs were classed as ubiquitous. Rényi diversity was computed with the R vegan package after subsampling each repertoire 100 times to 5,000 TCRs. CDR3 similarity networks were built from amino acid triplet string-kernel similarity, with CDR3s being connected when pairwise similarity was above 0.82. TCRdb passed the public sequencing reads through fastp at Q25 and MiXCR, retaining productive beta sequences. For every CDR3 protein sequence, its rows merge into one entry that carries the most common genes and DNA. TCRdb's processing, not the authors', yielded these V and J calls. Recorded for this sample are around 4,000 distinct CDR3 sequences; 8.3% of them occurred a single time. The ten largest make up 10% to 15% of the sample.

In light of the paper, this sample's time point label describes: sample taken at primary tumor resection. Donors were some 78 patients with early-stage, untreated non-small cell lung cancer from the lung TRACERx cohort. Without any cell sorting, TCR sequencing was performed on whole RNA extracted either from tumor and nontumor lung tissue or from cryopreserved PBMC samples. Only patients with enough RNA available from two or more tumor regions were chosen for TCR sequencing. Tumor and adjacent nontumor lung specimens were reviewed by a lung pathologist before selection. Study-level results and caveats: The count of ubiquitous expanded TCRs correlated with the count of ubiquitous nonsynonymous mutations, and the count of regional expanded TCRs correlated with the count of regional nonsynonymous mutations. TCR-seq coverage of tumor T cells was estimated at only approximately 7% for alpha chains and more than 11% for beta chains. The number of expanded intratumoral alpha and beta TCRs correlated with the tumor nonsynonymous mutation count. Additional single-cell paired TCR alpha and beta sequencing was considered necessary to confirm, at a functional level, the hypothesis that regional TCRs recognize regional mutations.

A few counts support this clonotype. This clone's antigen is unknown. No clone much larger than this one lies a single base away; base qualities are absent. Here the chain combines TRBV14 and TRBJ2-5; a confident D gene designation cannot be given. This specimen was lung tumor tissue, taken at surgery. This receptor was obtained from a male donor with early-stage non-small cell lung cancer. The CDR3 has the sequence CASSQDTGETQYF. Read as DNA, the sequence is TGTGCCAGCAGCCAAGATACGGGAGAGACCCAGTACTTC.